These 25 T cell receptor beta chains came from one sample sequenced in a study of blood T cell repertoires in COVID-19 (dated by TCRdb to the early 2020s). The method was the immunoSEQ multiplex PCR assay. TCRdb retrieved this table from immuneACCESS and kept in-frame rearrangements only. Not all clones are present; in checked studies, unresolved V genes account for under half, and no reason is known for the remainder. This sample gives over 250,000 clones in total; over 75% of them show up just once. 13% of the sample belongs to the ten largest clones. The sample was peripheral blood. These receptor sequences come from a human donor in a cohort sampled during active COVID-19.

This rearrangement joins TRBV24-1 to TRBJ2-3; D is unclear. This CDR3 contains 14 residues. The germline gives CDR1 KGHDR, CDR2 SFDVKD. V shed 6 bases and J shed 5 bases, with 14 bases lying between them. The CDR3, as DNA: TGTGCCACCAGTAGCCCCCATGGCGGAGATACGCAGTATTTT. This encodes CATSSPHGGDTQYF.

The chain uses TRBV18 and TRBJ2-1, with D tentatively TRBD2 (6 bases). Trimming stripped 5 bases from V and 9 bases from J, with 14 bases between. This CDR3 has 13 amino acids. Germline V CDR1 and CDR2: KGHSH, LQKENI. The CDR3 DNA reads as TGTGCCAGCTCAGCCCCTATGGGGGGTGAGCAGTTCTTC. Residues: CASSAPMGGEQFF.

The V and J genes are TRBV24-1 and TRBJ2-3; 9 bases line up with TRBD2. Germline lookup yields CDR1 KGHDR and CDR2 SFDVKD. The CDR3 is 18 residues long. With 10 bases clipped from V and 3 bases from J, the junction kept 19 bases outside the gene matches. The chain's CDR3 is CATGRRTTASGETDTQYF. CDR3 in DNA: TGTGCCACGGGGCGACGGACGACGGCTAGCGGGGAGACAGATACGCAGTATTTT.

V gene TRBV7-2 combines with J gene TRBJ2-5; 10 positions agree with TRBD2. Germline values: CDR1 SGHTA, CDR2 FQGNSA. CDR3 length equals 17 residues. V gave up 5 bases and J gave up 2 bases; unmatched junction bases: 11. CDR3 coding DNA: TGTGCCAGCAGCCGGGGGATCCTAGCGGGAGCTCAAGAGACCCAGTACTTC. Translation: CASSRGILAGAQETQYF.

This clone was counted a few times. V usage is TRBV10-3 and J usage is TRBJ2-7, with D possibly being TRBD1 (5 bases). CDR1 is ENHRY, CDR2 SYGVKD, per germline. Trimming took off 6 bases at V and 5 bases at J, with 14 bases between the two ends. CDR3 length: 13 residues. The CDR3 loop is CAIRDKFKDEQYF. CDR3 coding DNA: TGTGCCATCAGGGACAAATTTAAAGACGAGCAGTACTTC.

The CDR3 sequence is CASSLVLRSTDTQYF. Here the CDR3 DNA reads TGCGCCAGCAGCTTGGTGTTGCGGAGCACAGATACGCAGTATTTT. The V and J genes are TRBV5-1 and TRBJ2-3; D gene uncertain. CDR1 is SGHRS, CDR2 YFSETQ, per germline. The CDR3 covers 15 residues. Trimming took 0 bases from V and 0 from J, leaving 8 bases between them.

The J gene is TRBJ2-7, the V gene TRBV24-1; perhaps TRBD1 as D (5 bases). CDR3 length: 12 amino acids. The germline V gene encodes CDR1 KGHDR and CDR2 SFDVKD. V was pared by 6 bases and J by 3 bases, with 8 bases between. The CDR3 DNA reads TGTGCCACCAGTCAAACAGGCTACGAGCAGTACTTC. It specifies CATSQTGYEQYF.

The CDR3 is CASSEVDRGKWPQHF. In DNA form, the CDR3 reads TGTGCCAGCAGTGAAGTGGACCGCGGGAAATGGCCCCAGCATTTT. V gene TRBV6-1 combines with J gene TRBJ1-5; D remains unclear. The CDR3 is 15 residues long. Germline CDR1 MNHNS, CDR2 SASEGT. Deletions cut 1 base from V and 9 bases from J, with 16 bases between.

J is TRBJ1-1 and V is TRBV10-3; 7 bases match TRBD1. The CDR3 spans 15 residues. V dropped 4 bases and J dropped 5; count of bases not matched to a gene: 10. Germline V CDR1 and CDR2: ENHRY, SYGVKD. For the CDR3, the DNA is TGTGCCATCAGTGGGACAGGCGCTGCCCGAACTGAAGCTTTCTTT. Its protein product is CAISGTGAARTEAFF.

This chain uses TRBV18 with TRBJ1-5; D is possibly TRBD1 (5 bases). Trimming removed 6 bases at V and 2 bases at J, with 8 bases between. The V gene's germline CDR1 is KGHSH and CDR2 LQKENI. The CDR3 has 13 amino acids. CDR3 DNA: TGTGCCAGCTCGGGGGGGGGCAATCAGCCCCAGCATTTT. Translating gives CASSGGGNQPQHF.

The chain has TRBV3-1 (or the pseudogene TRBV3-2) and TRBJ2-7; D is unresolved. The CDR3 is made up of 13 amino acids. Germline V CDR1 and CDR2: LGHDT, YNNKEL (reference sequence). Trimming left V 3 bases short and J 3 bases short, with 9 bases between. The CDR3 DNA sequence: TGTGCCAGCAGCCAGGGCAGAGTCTACGAGCAGTACTTC. Encoded protein: CASSQGRVYEQYF.

The chain uses TRBV30 and TRBJ1-5; maybe TRBD1 (6 bases). Trimming pared 0 bases from V and 4 bases from J, leaving 10 bases between. Germline loops: CDR1 GTSNPN, CDR2 SVGIG (reference sequence). The CDR3 loop spans 14 amino acids. Here the CDR3 reads CAWSVGTYNQPQHF. The CDR3 DNA reads TGTGCCTGGAGTGTGGGGACATATAATCAGCCCCAGCATTTT.

This sequence joins TRBV18 and TRBJ2-7, with 9 bases fitting TRBD2. The CDR3 spans 16 residues. Germline CDR1 is KGHSH and CDR2 is LQKENI. The junction had 10 bases not matched to a gene; V was cut back by 3 bases and J by 4 bases. The CDR3 region is CASSPVLAGSLYEQYF. The CDR3 DNA follows: TGTGCCAGCTCACCGGTTCTAGCGGGAAGCCTATACGAGCAGTACTTC.

This chain joins TRBV28 and TRBJ2-2; possibly TRBD2 for D (6 bases). The germline V and J ends were trimmed by 3 bases and 1 base, with 12 bases remaining between them. This CDR3 is 16 amino acids long. Looked up from germline, CDR1 is MDHEN and CDR2 is SYDVKM. The CDR3 reads CASSFVSGQNTGELFF. The CDR3 bases are TGTGCCAGCAGTTTTGTAAGCGGGCAGAACACCGGGGAGCTGTTTTTT. The full variable domain, in which reference TRBV28 and TRBJ2-2 provide the parts outside the CDR3, is DVKVTQSSRYLVKRTGEKVFLECVQDMDHENMFWYRQDPGLGLRLIYFSYDVKMKEKGDIPEGYSVSREKKERFSLILESASTNQTSMYLCASSFVSGQNTGELFFGEGSRLTVL.

This clone came up once. The sample has other DNA sequences that encode this CDR3 too. This chain joins TRBV5-1 and TRBJ2-2, with 9 bases matching TRBD1. J gave up 5 bases and V 4 bases, and 3 bases lay outside the gene matches. CDR1 SGHRS and CDR2 YFSETQ come from the germline V gene. The CDR3 has 14 amino acids. CDR3 nucleotide sequence: TGCGCCAGCAGCCCGGGACAGGGTACCGGGGAGCTGTTTTTT. It yields the protein CASSPGQGTGELFF. Using reference TRBV5-1 and TRBJ2-2 for the parts outside the CDR3, the full variable domain is KAGVTQTPRYLIKTRGQQVTLSCSPISGHRSVSWYQQTPGQGLQFLFEYFSETQRNKGNFPGRFSGRQFSNSRSEMNVSTLELGDSALYLCASSPGQGTGELFFGEGSRLTVL.

The chain couples TRBV18 to TRBJ2-4, with D possibly TRBD2 on 5 matching bases. CDR3 length equals 12 residues. Deletions cut 3 bases from V and 9 bases from J, with 9 bases between. Germline loops: CDR1 KGHSH, CDR2 LQKENI. CDR3 protein: CASSPDGVIQYF. CDR3 coding DNA: TGTGCCAGCTCACCGGACGGGGTCATTCAGTACTTC.

The gene calls are TRBV7-9 and TRBJ1-2; 8 nucleotides agree with TRBD1. Looked up from germline, CDR1 is SEHNR and CDR2 is FQNEAQ (reference sequence). This CDR3 is 13 amino acids long. Losses at the gene ends were 7 bases for V and 5 bases for J; bases not matched to a gene: 6. The CDR3 bases are TGTGCCAGCAACCAAGGGACAGGTTATGGCTACACCTTC. The encoded protein is CASNQGTGYGYTF.

Only a few counts were recorded for this clone. The chain combines TRBV28 with TRBJ1-2; tentatively, D is TRBD1 (5 bases). The CDR3 has 18 amino acids. V lost 8 bases, J lost 3 bases, and 28 bases lay in between. Germline assignment: CDR1 MDHEN and CDR2 SYDVKM. The CDR3 bases are TGTGCCAGCCAAGGGGCCGATACCAAATCCGGCCCCTACTATGGCTACACCTTC. This gives the protein CASQGADTKSGPYYGYTF.

This chain's CDR3 is CASSGQDYNEQFF. For the CDR3, the DNA is TGTGCCAGCAGTGGACAGGACTACAATGAGCAGTTCTTC. The rearrangement uses TRBV2 and TRBJ2-1; D perhaps matches TRBD1 (6 bases). Germline CDR1 SNHLY, CDR2 FYNNEI. Trimming removed 4 bases at V and 3 bases at J, with 7 bases between. The CDR3 sequence is 13 residues long.

A single count supports this clone. This chain uses TRBV12-5 with TRBJ2-7; D is possibly TRBD2 (6 bases). The CDR3 sequence is 13 residues long. The germline gives CDR1 LGHNT, CDR2 FRNRAP. With 7 bases removed from V and 2 bases from J, the gap between germline ends came to 12 bases. The CDR3 region has the DNA TGTGCTAGTGAAGAGCGCGGGACCTACGAGCAGTACTTC. Translation: CASEERGTYEQYF.

The rearrangement links TRBV19 to TRBJ2-3, with 8 bases that match TRBD2. Per the germline V gene, CDR1 is LNHDA and CDR2 is SQIVND (reference sequence). The length of the CDR3 is 15 residues. The J segment lost 2 bases and the V segment lost 5 bases, leaving 6 bases of the junction unmatched. The CDR3 nucleotides are TGTGCCAGTAGTTACCGGGGACTAGACACAGATACGCAGTATTTT. Protein: CASSYRGLDTDTQYF. The full variable domain, its missing parts supplied by reference TRBV19 and TRBJ2-3, is DGGITQSPKYLFRKEGQNVTLSCEQNLNHDAMYWYRQDPGQGLRLIYYSQIVNDFQKGDIAEGYSVSREKKESFPLTVTSAQKNPTAFYLCASSYRGLDTDTQYFGPGTRLTVL.

The chain's CDR3 is CASSPGTGGIYTQYF. CDR3 coding DNA: TGTGCCAGCTCACCAGGGACAGGGGGAATTTATACGCAGTATTTT. The genes are TRBV18 and TRBJ2-3; 11 nucleotides align to TRBD1. Losses at the gene ends were 2 bases for V and 7 bases for J; bases not matched to a gene: 5. Germline V gene lookup returns CDR1 KGHSH and CDR2 LQKENI. The CDR3 has 15 amino acids.

The chain recombines TRBV7-3 with TRBJ1-4; the D is unclear. V was pared by 1 base and J by 8 bases, with 8 bases between. The CDR3 has 13 residues. CDR1 and CDR2 from the germline V gene are SGHTA and FQGTGA. The CDR3 sequence is CASSLRRGEKLFF. The CDR3 nucleotides are TGTGCCAGCAGCTTAAGACGGGGAGAAAAACTGTTTTTT.

The chain employs TRBV28 and TRBJ1-2; D remains ambiguous. The CDR3 extends over 11 amino acids. V dropped 6 bases and J dropped 3 bases, with 5 bases sitting between them. CDR1 and CDR2 from the germline V gene are MDHEN and SYDVKM. The CDR3 spells CASSLYYGYTF. CDR3 coding DNA: TGTGCCAGCAGCCTGTACTATGGCTACACCTTC.

V gene TRBV19 combines with J gene TRBJ1-5, with D perhaps matching TRBD1 (6 bases). This CDR3 region has 15 residues. From germline, CDR1 is LNHDA and CDR2 SQIVND (reference sequence). Deletions cut 6 bases from V and 0 bases from J, with 12 bases between. CDR3 sequence (DNA): TGTGCCAGTAGACAGGGACAAAATAGCAATCAGCCCCAGCATTTT. Its protein product is CASRQGQNSNQPQHF.